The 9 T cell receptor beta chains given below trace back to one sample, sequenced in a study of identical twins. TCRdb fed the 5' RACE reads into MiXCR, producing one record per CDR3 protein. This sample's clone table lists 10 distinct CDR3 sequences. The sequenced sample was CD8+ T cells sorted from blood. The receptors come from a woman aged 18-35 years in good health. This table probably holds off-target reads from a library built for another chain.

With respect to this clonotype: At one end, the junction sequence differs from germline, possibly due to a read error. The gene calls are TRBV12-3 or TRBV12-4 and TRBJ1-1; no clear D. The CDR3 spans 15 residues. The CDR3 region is CASSFRETSGSRLTF. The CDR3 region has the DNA TGTGCCAGCAGTTTTAGGGAAACCAGTGGCTCTAGGTTGACCTTT.

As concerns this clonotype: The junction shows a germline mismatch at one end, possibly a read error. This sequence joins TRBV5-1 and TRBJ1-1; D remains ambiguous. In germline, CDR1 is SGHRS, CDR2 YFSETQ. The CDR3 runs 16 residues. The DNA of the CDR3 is TGCGCCAGCAGCCGGAGGGTTGGAGGAAGCCAAGGAAATCTCATCTTT. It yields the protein CASSRRVGGSQGNLIF. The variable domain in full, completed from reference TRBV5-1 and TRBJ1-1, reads KAGVTQTPRYLIKTRGQQVTLSCSPISGHRSVSWYQQTPGQGLQFLFEYFSETQRNKGNFPGRFSGRQFSNSRSEMNVSTLELGDSALYLCASSRRVGGSQGNLIFGQGTRLTVV.

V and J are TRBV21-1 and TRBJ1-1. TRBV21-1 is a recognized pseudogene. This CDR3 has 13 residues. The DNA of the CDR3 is TGTGCCTCCTATACCTCAGGAACCTACAAATACATCTTT. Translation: CASYTSGTYKYIF.

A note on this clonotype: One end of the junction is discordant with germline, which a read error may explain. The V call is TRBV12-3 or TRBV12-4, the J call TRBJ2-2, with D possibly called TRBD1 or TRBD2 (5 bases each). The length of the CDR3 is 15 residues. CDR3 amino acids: CAAQFFGGGYNKLIF. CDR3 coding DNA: TGTGCCGCACAGTTCTTTGGGGGTGGCTACAATAAGCTGATTTTT.

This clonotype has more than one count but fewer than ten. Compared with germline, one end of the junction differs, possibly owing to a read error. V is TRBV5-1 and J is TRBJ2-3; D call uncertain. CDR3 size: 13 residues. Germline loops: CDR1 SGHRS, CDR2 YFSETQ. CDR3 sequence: CASSLKGTYKYIF. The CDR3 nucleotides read TGCGCCAGCAGCTTGAAAGGAACCTACAAATACATCTTT.

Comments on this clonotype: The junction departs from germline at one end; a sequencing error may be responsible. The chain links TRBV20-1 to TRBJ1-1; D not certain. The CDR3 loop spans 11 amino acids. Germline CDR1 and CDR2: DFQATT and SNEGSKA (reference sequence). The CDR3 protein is CSARVNNDMRF. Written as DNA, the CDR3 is TGCAGTGCTAGAGTTAACAATGACATGCGCTTT.

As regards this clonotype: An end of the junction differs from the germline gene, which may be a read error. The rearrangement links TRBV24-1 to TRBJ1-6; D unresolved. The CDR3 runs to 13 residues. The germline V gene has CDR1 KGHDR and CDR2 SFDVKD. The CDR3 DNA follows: TGTGCTCTAGATAACACCAATGCAGGCAAATCAACCTTT. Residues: CALDNTNAGKSTF.

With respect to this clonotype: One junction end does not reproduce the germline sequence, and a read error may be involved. CDR3 nucleotide sequence: TGTGCCAGCAGTCCCTTCCTCAACACCAATGCAGGCAAATCAACCTTT. Protein product: CASSPFLNTNAGKSTF. V is TRBV27 and J is TRBJ1-6; D is undetermined. CDR1 and CDR2 from the germline V gene are MNHEY and SMNVEV (reference sequence). The CDR3 is 16 amino acids.

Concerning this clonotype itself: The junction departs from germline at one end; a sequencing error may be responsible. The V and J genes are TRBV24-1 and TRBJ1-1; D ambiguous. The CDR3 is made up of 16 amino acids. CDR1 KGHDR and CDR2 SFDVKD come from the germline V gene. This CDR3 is CATSDLQETSGSRLTF. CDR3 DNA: TGTGCCACCAGTGATTTGCAGGAAACCAGTGGCTCTAGGTTGACCTTT.